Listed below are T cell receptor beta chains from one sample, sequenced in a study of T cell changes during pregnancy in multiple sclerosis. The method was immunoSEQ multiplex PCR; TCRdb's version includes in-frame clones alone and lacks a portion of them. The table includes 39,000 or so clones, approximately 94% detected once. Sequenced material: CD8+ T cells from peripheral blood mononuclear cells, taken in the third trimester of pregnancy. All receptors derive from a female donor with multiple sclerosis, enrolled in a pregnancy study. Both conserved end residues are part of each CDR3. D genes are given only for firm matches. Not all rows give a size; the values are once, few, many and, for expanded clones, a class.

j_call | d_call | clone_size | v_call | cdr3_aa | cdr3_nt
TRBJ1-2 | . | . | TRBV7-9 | CASSSGVYGYTF | TGTGCCAGCAGCTCGGGAGTCTATGGCTACACCTTC
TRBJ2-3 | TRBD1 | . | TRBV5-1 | CASSGLTGLGTDTQYF | TGCGCCAGCAGCGGGCTGACAGGGTTAGGGACAGATACGCAGTATTTT
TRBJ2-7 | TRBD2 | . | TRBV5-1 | CASSLGGGEQYF | TGCGCCAGCAGCTTGGGGGGGGGCGAGCAGTACTTC
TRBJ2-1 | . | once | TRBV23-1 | CASSQVQGPDDEQFF | TGCGCCAGCAGTCAAGTCCAGGGCCCAGACGATGAGCAGTTCTTC
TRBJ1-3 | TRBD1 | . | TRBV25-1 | CASSPGGLSGNTIYF | TGTGCCAGCAGTCCAGGGGGCCTCTCTGGAAACACCATATATTTT
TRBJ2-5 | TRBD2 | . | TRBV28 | CASSLGSGRAQETQYF | TGTGCCAGCAGTTTAGGGAGCGGGAGGGCCCAAGAGACCCAGTACTTC
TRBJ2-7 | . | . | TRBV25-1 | CASSGLAVGFDEQYF | TGTGCCAGCAGTGGGCTAGCAGTTGGTTTTGACGAGCAGTACTTC
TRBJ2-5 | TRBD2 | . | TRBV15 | CATTTSGLQETQYF | TGTGCCACGACAACTAGCGGCCTCCAAGAGACCCAGTACTTC
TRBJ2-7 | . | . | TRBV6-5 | CASSYLRGSSREQYF | TGTGCCAGCAGTTACTTGCGGGGTAGCTCGAGGGAGCAGTACTTC
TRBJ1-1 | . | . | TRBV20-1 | CSANNNEAFF | TGCAGTGCAAACAACAATGAAGCTTTCTTT
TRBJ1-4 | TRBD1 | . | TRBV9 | CASSVEGGQSKNEKLFF | TGTGCCAGCAGCGTAGAGGGGGGACAGAGTAAGAATGAAAAACTGTTTTTT
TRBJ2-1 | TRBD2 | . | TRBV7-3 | CASSPSGLAGNEQFF | TGTGCCAGCAGCCCCTCGGGACTAGCGGGCAATGAGCAGTTCTTC
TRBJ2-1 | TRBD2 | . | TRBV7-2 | CASSYLAGGRDEQFF | TGTGCCAGCAGTTATCTAGCGGGAGGGCGAGATGAGCAGTTCTTC
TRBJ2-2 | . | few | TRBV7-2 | CASTFGGTGELFF | TGTGCCAGCACCTTCGGAGGCACCGGGGAGCTGTTTTTT
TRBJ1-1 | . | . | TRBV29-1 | CSVEVTEAFF | TGCAGCGTTGAAGTAACTGAAGCTTTCTTT
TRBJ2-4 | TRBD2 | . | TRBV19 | CASRDGRHQYF | TGTGCCAGTAGGGACGGGAGGCATCAGTACTTC
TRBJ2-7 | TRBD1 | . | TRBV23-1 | CASSQRRDRVHEQYF | TGCGCCAGCAGTCAGCGACGGGACAGGGTCCACGAGCAGTACTTC
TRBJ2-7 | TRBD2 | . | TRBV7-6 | CASSTGTRFFEQYF | TGTGCCAGCAGCACCGGGACTAGATTCTTTGAGCAGTACTTC
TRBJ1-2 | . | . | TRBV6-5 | CASSPDSLANYGYTF | TGTGCCAGCAGTCCCGACAGTCTCGCAAACTATGGCTACACCTTC
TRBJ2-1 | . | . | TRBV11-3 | CASSHRESSYNEQFF | TGTGCCAGCAGTCACCGGGAGAGCTCCTACAATGAGCAGTTCTTC
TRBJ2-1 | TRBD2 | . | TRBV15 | CAISGGLAGEHEQFF | TGTGCCATCTCCGGGGGGCTAGCGGGAGAACATGAGCAGTTCTTC
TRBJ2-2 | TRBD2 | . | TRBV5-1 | CASSLGGLAANTGELFF | TGCGCCAGCAGCTTGGGTGGACTAGCGGCGAACACCGGGGAGCTGTTTTTT
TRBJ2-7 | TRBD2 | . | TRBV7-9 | CASSSQREGAYEQYF | TGTGCCAGCAGCTCCCAGCGGGAGGGTGCCTACGAGCAGTACTTC
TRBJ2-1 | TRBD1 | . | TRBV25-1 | CASSDRTGDNEQFF | TGTGCCAGCAGTGATCGGACAGGTGACAATGAGCAGTTCTTC
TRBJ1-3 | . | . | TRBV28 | CASRDVAIAGNTIYF | TGTGCCAGCAGGGACGTAGCGATAGCTGGAAACACCATATATTTT
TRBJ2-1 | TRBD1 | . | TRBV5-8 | CASSVSGGAYNEQFF | TGTGCCAGCAGCGTATCAGGGGGCGCCTACAATGAGCAGTTCTTC
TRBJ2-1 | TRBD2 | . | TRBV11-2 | CASSPWTSAANSEQFF | TGTGCCAGCAGCCCCTGGACTAGCGCGGCAAATAGTGAGCAGTTCTTC
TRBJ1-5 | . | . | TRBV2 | CASSTGTSSNQPQHF | TGTGCCAGCAGCACCGGGACTAGTAGCAATCAGCCCCAGCATTTT
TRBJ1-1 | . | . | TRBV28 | CASRRDSTSAFF | TGTGCCAGCAGGAGGGACTCAACGTCGGCTTTCTTT
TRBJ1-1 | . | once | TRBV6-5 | CASEGGDEAFF | TGTGCCAGCGAGGGGGGGGATGAAGCTTTCTTT
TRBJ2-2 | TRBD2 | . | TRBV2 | CASLKVRLAGGPDTNTGELFF | TGTGCCAGCCTAAAGGTGAGACTAGCGGGAGGGCCAGATACGAACACCGGGGAGCTGTTTTTT
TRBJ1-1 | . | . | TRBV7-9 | CASTHRGEGPLNTEAFF | TGTGCCAGCACCCACCGGGGGGAGGGCCCTTTGAACACTGAAGCTTTCTTT
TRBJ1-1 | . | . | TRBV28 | CASSLFEGVPGTEAFF | TGTGCCAGCAGTTTATTTGAGGGGGTTCCGGGCACTGAAGCTTTCTTT
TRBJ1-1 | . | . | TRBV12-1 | CASSFADGWGGRVTEAFF | TGTGCCAGCAGCTTTGCTGACGGTTGGGGGGGTCGCGTCACTGAAGCTTTCTTT
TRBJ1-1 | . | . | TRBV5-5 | CASSLDAGNTEAFF | TGTGCCAGCAGCTTGGATGCAGGGAACACTGAAGCTTTCTTT
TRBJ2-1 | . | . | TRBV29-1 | CSVEGWAGEGGYNEQFF | TGCAGCGTTGAAGGTTGGGCGGGAGAGGGGGGCTACAATGAGCAGTTCTTC
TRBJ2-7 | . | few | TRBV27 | CASSLSGGYEQYF | TGTGCCAGCAGTTTATCCGGCGGCTACGAGCAGTACTTC
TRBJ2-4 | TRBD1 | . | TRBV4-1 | CASSQGPGQRIF | TGCGCCAGCAGCCAAGGCCCGGGACAGCGTATTTTC
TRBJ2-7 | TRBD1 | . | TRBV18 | CASSRGQGANEQYF | TGTGCCAGCTCACGGGGACAGGGGGCGAACGAGCAGTACTTC
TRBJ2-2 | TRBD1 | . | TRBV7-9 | CASSSETGRRRELFF | TGTGCCAGCAGTAGCGAGACAGGGCGCCGCCGGGAGCTGTTTTTT
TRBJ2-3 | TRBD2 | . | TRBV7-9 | CASSLAGTSGSMGTDTQYF | TGTGCCAGCAGCTTAGCCGGGACTAGCGGGAGTATGGGCACAGATACGCAGTATTTT
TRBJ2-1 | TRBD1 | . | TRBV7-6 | CASSLTQGAQNEQFF | TGTGCCAGCAGCTTAACGCAGGGGGCGCAGAATGAGCAGTTCTTC
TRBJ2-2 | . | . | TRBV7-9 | CASSLSDRRTGELFF | TGTGCCAGCAGCTTATCGGACCGGAGGACCGGGGAGCTGTTTTTT
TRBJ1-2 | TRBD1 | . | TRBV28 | CASSLDQGARGYTF | TGTGCCAGCAGTCTGGATCAGGGGGCTCGAGGCTACACCTTC